This TCR beta chain was recovered during a study of T-cell memory formation after mild COVID-19. Overall study results and limits: Clones that shrank (day 15 to 85) were balanced CD4/CD8, whereas later expanders leaned CD4+.

About this clonotype: Its cognate antigen is unknown.

TCRdb processed the 5' RACE reads anew with MiXCR; each CDR3 protein has one entry. The sample holds roughly 45,000 distinct CDR3 sequences, 25% to 35% seen once. Germline values: CDR1 SEHNR, CDR2 FQNEAQ (reference sequence). The CDR3 has 15 residues. V gave up 1 base and J gave up 11 bases, with 18 bases separating them. V and J are TRBV7-9 and TRBJ2-1; tentative D call: TRBD2 (5 bases). Source material: PBMCs or a T cell subset sorted from them (not recorded which). The sequence came from a man between 18 and 35 years old who had mild COVID-19 (a few samples of this study predate the infection). Cell type and time point are not known. CDR3 in amino acids: CASSLGGLGVRKQFF. The CDR3 nucleotides are TGTGCCAGCAGCTTAGGAGGGCTGGGCGTCAGAAAGCAGTTCTTC.